Listed below are T cell receptor beta chains from one sample, sequenced in a study of T cell responses to AZD1222 COVID-19 vaccine. Clones were read by immunoSEQ multiplex PCR, and TCRdb kept only the in-frame ones, dropping some. Seen here are fewer than 75,000 clones, over 75% observed once, and the top ten hold roughly 20%. The specimen was peripheral blood, collected on day 0 of AZD1222 vaccination. Receptors originate from an adult in good health. Each CDR3 is given with its conserved first and last residue.

TRBV28	CASSLNGPNQPQHF
TRBV18	CASSRTSGGVPYNEQFF
TRBV3-1/TRBV3-2	CASSPVAGAFEAFF
TRBV6-6	CASNIQGGAFF
TRBV30	CAWGQDSNQPQHF
TRBV19	CASSFMGRLTGELFF
TRBV7-8	CASSRYTGSSGNTIYF
TRBV19	CASNPGQRNSPLHF
TRBV9	CASSEGTSRETQYF
TRBV18	CASSPKGQVTGELFF
TRBV18	CASSPLPGGVSTDTQYF
TRBV5-5	CASRSDLNTEAFF
TRBV28	CASSSIQGPLLSSYNSPLHF
TRBV6-5	CASGQGGYGYTF
TRBV6-6	CASSSPTLGKYEQYF
TRBV5-8	CASSRRRATYEQYF
TRBV19	CASSGPGSPADTIYF
TRBV5-1	CASSPGQGSSPLHF
TRBV6-6	CASSYARQENRGEQYF
TRBV7-2	CASSLVVGDYEQYF
TRBV11-1	CASSPQGPTGYTF
TRBV5-1	CASSLEGQGSSEAFF
TRBV7-3	CASSTQGGTQYF
TRBV4-1	CASSQVGSYTF
TRBV7-9	CASSLFGPNEKLFF
TRBV7-2	CASSLASGGRGETQYF
TRBV5-1	CASSLAHGRETQYF
TRBV7-3	CASSFGPEVNYGYTF
TRBV7-2	CASSSSTSGYNEQFF
TRBV4-1	CASSPGQGSEKLFF
TRBV6-5	CASSSRTGAGYTF
TRBV19	CASTYGTGRSYNEQFF
TRBV7-6	CASSSRDFFTDTQYF
TRBV5-6	CASSLLDRNYEQYF
TRBV29-1	CSVRLGEKLFF
TRBV4-1	CASSQGATGNTIYF
TRBV12-5	CASLAGNTYNEQFF
TRBV19	CASSIGQGTGTGELFF
TRBV2	CASRVAGVEQYF
TRBV6-5	CASTIGQTQYF
TRBV19	CASTQQSNTEAFF
TRBV12-5	CASGLPPPTVYGYTF
TRBV19	CASSILYRTQSYEQYF
TRBV5-1	CASSLEPGYGYTF
TRBV15	CATSRDTRGYGYTF
TRBV27	CASSFGTGVRYEQYF
TRBV11-3	CASSWDGTDTEAFF
TRBV29-1	CSALTTSSSYEQYF
TRBV30	CAWSVRAAYGYTF
TRBV21-1	CASSLTDTQYF
TRBV27	CASSFFRDRPYEQYF
TRBV7-6	CASSSVAGSTDTQYF
TRBV6-5	CASSYSWGLDTEAFF
TRBV28	CASSTTGDSWFTDTQYF
TRBV6-5	CASSLLVGDIQYF
TRBV2	CASRRDSQETQYF
TRBV6-1	CASSEPGQIRETQYF
TRBV10-3	CAISGGRTGELFF
TRBV6-5	CATGRMNTEAFF
TRBV19	CASRLGNSGNTIYF